The 10 T cell receptor beta chains given below trace back to one sample, sequenced in a study of T-cell reconstitution after alpha-beta-depleted transplantation in children. This sample's TCRbeta library carried unique molecular identifier barcodes. A single record per CDR3 protein comes from TCRdb applying MiXCR to the PCR reads. The sample consists of 500,000 to 600,000 distinct CDR3 sequences, over 25% of them appearing once. The material sequenced was PBMCs, taken before TCRalphabeta/CD19-depleted stem cell transplant. The receptors derive from a boy under two years old with Wiskott-Aldrich syndrome, due to receive a stem cell transplant.

In its sample, this clonotype was seen a few times. V is TRBV27 and J is TRBJ2-5; D unresolved. Germline V gene data show CDR1 as MNHEY and CDR2 as SMNVEV (reference sequence). The V end was cut by 4 bases, the J end by 2 bases, with 8 bases between. This CDR3 region has 13 residues. The CDR3 DNA is TGTGCCAGCAGTTGGAAAAAGCAAGAGACCCAGTACTTC. It codes for CASSWKKQETQYF.

The chain links TRBV5-1 to TRBJ1-1, with D uncertain. This CDR3 is 15 amino acids long. Trimming pared 3 bases from V and 1 base from J, leaving 13 bases between. Per germline, CDR1 SGHRS and CDR2 YFSETQ. CDR3 bases: TGCGCCAGCAGCTCCCGGCTGGGAACGAACACTGAAGCTTTCTTT. This translates into CASSSRLGTNTEAFF.

The chain uses TRBV5-1 and TRBJ1-2, with D uncertain. The length of the CDR3 is 13 residues. Trimming removed 1 base from V and 4 bases from J, with 8 bases in between. The germline gives CDR1 SGHRS, CDR2 YFSETQ. CDR3 loop: CASSLQEGYGYTF. The CDR3, as DNA: TGCGCCAGCAGCTTGCAGGAAGGCTATGGCTACACCTTC.

V and J are TRBV3-1 and TRBJ1-1, with D possibly being TRBD1 (5 bases). The V end lost 1 base, the J end lost 9 bases, and 9 bases lay between the germline ends. This CDR3 contains 12 residues. Germline-derived CDR1 and CDR2 are LGHDT and YNNKEL (reference sequence). The CDR3 DNA sequence: TGTGCCAGCAGCCAAGGACAGACTCAAGCTTTCTTT. Its protein product is CASSQGQTQAFF.

This clonotype was observed a few times. The genes are TRBV7-9 and TRBJ2-1, with D unclear. The V and J ends lost 2 bases and 7 bases respectively, with 9 bases between them. Germline CDR1 is SEHNR and CDR2 is FQNEAQ (reference sequence). The CDR3 extends over 13 amino acids. CDR3 sequence reads: CASSLLRSNEQFF. The CDR3, as DNA: TGTGCCAGCAGCTTACTCCGATCTAATGAGCAGTTCTTC. Combining the CDR3 with reference TRBV7-9 and TRBJ2-1 gives the whole variable domain DTGVSQNPRHKITKRGQNVTFRCDPISEHNRLYWYRQTLGQGPEFLTYFQNEAQLEKSRLLSDRFSAERPKGSFSTLEIQRTEQGDSAMYLCASSLLRSNEQFFGPGTRLTVL.

In this sample, this clonotype turned up a few times. This chain joins TRBV10-3 and TRBJ1-5; TRBD1 aligns across 9 bases. The CDR3 has 14 amino acids. Germline V gives CDR1 ENHRY, CDR2 SYGVKD. The trim removed 6 bases at V and 5 bases at J, leaving 5 bases unmatched. CDR3 nucleotides: TGTGCCATCAGCGACCGGGACAGGGATCAGCCCCAGCATTTT. This sequence encodes CAISDRDRDQPQHF.

The gene calls are TRBV7-2 and TRBJ2-7; the D is unclear. This CDR3 is 13 amino acids long. Germline V gives CDR1 SGHTA, CDR2 FQGNSA. V was trimmed by 4 bases and J by 3 bases, leaving 10 bases between them. CDR3 nucleotide sequence: TGTGCCAGCAGCTACCGGTCTTTCTACGAGCAGTACTTC. Protein product: CASSYRSFYEQYF.

This clonotype was found a few times. Here the CDR3 reads CASSFGRVRGTEAFF. CDR3 nucleotide sequence: TGTGCCAGCAGTTTCGGTCGGGTGAGGGGCACTGAAGCTTTCTTT. The chain employs TRBV27 and TRBJ1-1; a possible D gene is TRBD1 (5 bases). Germline CDR1 and CDR2: MNHEY and SMNVEV (reference sequence). V was clipped by 3 bases and J by 4 bases, with 15 bases between them. The CDR3 spans 15 residues.

In its sample, this clonotype was seen a few times. This sequence joins TRBV6-1 and TRBJ2-6, with D tentatively TRBD1 (5 bases). This CDR3 region has 16 residues. The germline V and J ends were trimmed by 4 bases and 0 bases, with 10 bases remaining between them. The germline V gene encodes CDR1 MNHNS and CDR2 SASEGT. The chain's CDR3 is CASSGRQSSGANVLTF. The CDR3 bases are TGTGCCAGCAGTGGGAGACAGTCCTCTGGGGCCAACGTCCTGACTTTC.

Remarks on this clonotype: A much larger clone sits a single nucleotide away, making a read error possible. The chain employs TRBV7-9 and TRBJ2-1; 7 bases align to TRBD1. Germline-derived CDR1 and CDR2 are SEHNR and FQNEAQ (reference sequence). The CDR3 contains 14 residues. CDR3 protein: CASSLAGGSNKQFF. CDR3 bases: TGTGCCAGCAGCTTAGCAGGGGGCTCCAATAAGCAGTTCTTC.